This TCR beta chain was sequenced during a study of identical twins. A universal primer site was added by template switching, and unique molecular identifiers were carried by the cDNA. TCRdb redid the calling of the 5' RACE reads with MiXCR, one entry per CDR3 protein. The table shows more than 600,000 distinct CDR3 sequences, with around a sixth occurring only once. This clonotype was detected a few times. What it binds is unknown. Overall study findings and caveats: There was an excess of low generation probability in the out-of-frame alpha sequences that twins shared.

The same sample was also used in a study of T cells expressing NK-cell markers. From that study: The sorts in several experiments were restricted to alpha-beta TCR T cells by an anti-gamma-delta TCR antibody. Dominant NKG2C+ clonotypes accounted for about 1.0-7.0% of CD8+ T cells in over 5 donors.

The sequenced sample was PBMCs. This sequence was found in a woman under 30 in good health.

The CDR3 DNA reads as TGTGCCATTGGATCCGGGACATTTTACGAGCAGTACTTC. Protein sequence: CAIGSGTFYEQYF. The chain combines TRBV10-3 with TRBJ2-7, with D perhaps matching TRBD1 (6 bases). The germline V gene encodes CDR1 ENHRY and CDR2 SYGVKD. V lost 9 bases to trimming and J lost 4 bases, with 16 bases between them. This CDR3 has 13 residues.